The present TCR beta chain was sequenced within a study of blood T cells in healthy people across ages. In this sample, this clonotype turned up a few times. Primed by a sample-barcoded 5' primer and a J-beta primer mix, a second PCR proceeded for 7 to 11 cycles. TCRdb reanalysed the 5' RACE reads using MiXCR and keeps one entry per CDR3 protein. The sample has 1.5 million to 2 million distinct CDR3 sequences, roughly 27% seen once. CDR1 and CDR2 from the germline V gene are SNHLY and FYNNEI. The ends were cut back, 7 bases at V and 3 bases at J, with 19 bases in the middle. The CDR3 spans 16 residues.

This chain uses TRBV2 with TRBJ2-4, with D hard to call. This TCR was sampled from a woman in her twenties or thirties in good health. The sequenced sample was blood. This chain's CDR3 is CASTGWVDAYKNIQYF. CDR3 nucleotide sequence: TGTGCCAGCACAGGTTGGGTGGACGCCTACAAAAACATTCAGTACTTC.